These 19 T cell receptor beta chains were all obtained from the same sample, sequenced in a study of early T cells in non-severe SARS-CoV-2 infection. TCRdb used MiXCR to reprocess the 5' RACE reads, holding one entry per CDR3 protein. The data show roughly 100,000 distinct CDR3 sequences, about an eighth seen once. Sequences were obtained from whole blood. Source of these receptors: an adult who was a healthcare worker with PCR-confirmed SARS-CoV-2 infection or an uninfected control (not recorded which).

This clonotype was picked up one time. The V call is TRBV30, the J call TRBJ2-2; 7 positions match TRBD1. CDR1 and CDR2 (germline): GTSNPN, SVGIG (reference sequence). The length of the CDR3 is 13 residues. V shed 3 bases, J shed 6 bases, and the junction held 4 bases outside the gene matches. CDR3 coding DNA: TGTGCCTGGAGAGGACAGGAGGCCGGGGAGCTGTTTTTT. Residues: CAWRGQEAGELFF.

At least ten counts were recorded for this clonotype. The chain recombines TRBV4-3 with TRBJ1-6; D is ambiguous. This CDR3 has 13 residues. Trimming left V 0 bases short and J 10 bases short, with 7 bases between. Germline V gene lookup returns CDR1 LGHNA and CDR2 YSLEER. The CDR3 region is CASSQDVTSPLHF. In DNA, the CDR3 is TGCGCCAGCAGCCAAGATGTGACATCACCCCTCCACTTT.

This clonotype was seen at least ten times. CDR3 nucleotides: TGCGCCAGCAGCCCCTGGGGGCAGACGCAGTATTTT. This gives the protein CASSPWGQTQYF. The chain uses TRBV4-1 and TRBJ2-3; maybe TRBD1 (6 bases). Germline V gene lookup returns CDR1 MGHRA and CDR2 YSYEKL. CDR3 length: 12 residues. Trimming took 4 bases from V and 9 from J, leaving 11 bases between them.

The chain joins TRBV14 to TRBJ2-7; D not certain. The CDR3 spans 13 residues. The V and J ends lost 3 bases and 5 bases respectively, with 11 bases between them. Germline V lookup: CDR1 SGHDN, CDR2 FVKESK. CDR3 nucleotide sequence: TGTGCCAGCAGCCAGCTCCGTTGGCACGAGCAGTACTTC. Its translation: CASSQLRWHEQYF.

This clonotype was observed a handful of times. This chain joins TRBV9 and TRBJ1-5; D is undetermined. In germline, CDR1 is SGDLS, CDR2 YYNGEE. This CDR3 is built from 15 residues. V was shortened by 0 bases and J by 6 bases, with 13 bases between the two germline ends. DNA for the CDR3: TGTGCCAGCAGCGTAGGGGCAGTGATCGGTCAGCCCCAGCATTTT. Translated: CASSVGAVIGQPQHF.

The rearrangement links TRBV5-1 to TRBJ1-2; the match to TRBD1 covers 10 bases. The CDR3 runs to 14 residues. With 4 bases clipped from V and 7 bases from J, the junction kept 7 bases outside the gene matches. Germline-derived CDR1 and CDR2 are SGHRS and YFSETQ. The CDR3 is CASSLRQGAFGYTF. The CDR3 DNA is TGCGCCAGCAGCCTGAGACAGGGGGCGTTTGGCTACACCTTC.

This clonotype came up many times. This chain uses TRBV10-3 with TRBJ2-7; D is possibly TRBD1 or TRBD2 (6 bases each). Trimming took 5 bases from V and 4 from J, leaving 9 bases between them. Germline CDR1 and CDR2: ENHRY and SYGVKD. The length of the CDR3 is 12 residues. The CDR3 region is CAISRRGYEQYF. CDR3 coding DNA: TGTGCCATCAGTCGGAGGGGGTACGAGCAGTACTTC.

The rearrangement links TRBV10-2 to TRBJ1-3; the D is unclear. Looked up from germline, CDR1 is WSHSY and CDR2 is SAAADI. With 6 bases removed from V and 0 bases from J, the gap between germline ends came to 6 bases. The CDR3 length is 13 residues. This chain's CDR3 is CASSRASGNTIYF. The CDR3 bases are TGCGCCAGCAGCCGGGCCTCTGGAAACACCATATATTTT.

CDR3 nucleotides: TGTGCCAGCAGTTACTCGAGGATTCAGCCCCAGCATTTT. The encoded protein is CASSYSRIQPQHF. The genes are TRBV6-2 or TRBV6-3 and TRBJ1-5; no clear D gene. V was cut by 0 bases and J by 6 bases, with 6 bases left in between. The CDR3 runs 13 residues. CDR1 and CDR2 (germline): MNHEY, SVGEGT.

This clonotype turned up a few times. V and J are TRBV3-1 and TRBJ2-2; a possible D gene is TRBD1 (6 bases). From germline, CDR1 is LGHDT and CDR2 YNNKEL (reference sequence). CDR3 length: 17 amino acids. V lost 0 bases and J lost 3, with 14 bases in between. CDR3: CASSQDPQGLYTGELFF. CDR3 coding DNA: TGTGCCAGCAGCCAAGATCCCCAGGGGCTATACACCGGGGAGCTGTTTTTT.

Concerning this clonotype: A much larger clone sits a single nucleotide away, making a read error possible. This chain joins TRBV20-1 and TRBJ2-1; D is undetermined. Per germline, CDR1 DFQATT and CDR2 SNEGSKA (reference sequence). This CDR3 contains 13 residues. The CDR3 DNA follows: TGCAGTGCTAGCAATAGTTTCCTCCATGAGCAGTTATTC. Translated, it gives CSASNSFLHEQLF.

Many counts were recorded for this clonotype. The chain employs TRBV5-4 and TRBJ2-2; D is perhaps TRBD1 (6 bases). CDR3 size: 15 residues. V was trimmed by 4 bases and J by 6 bases, leaving 16 bases between them. CDR1 and CDR2 from the germline V gene are SGHNT and YYREEE (reference sequence). CDR3 sequence: CASSHGQLTSGELFF. CDR3 DNA: TGTGCCAGCAGCCACGGACAGTTAACGTCCGGGGAGCTGTTTTTT.

V and J are TRBV21-1 and TRBJ2-1; no DNA check was done on the table's D call, TRBD1. TRBV21-1 is deemed a pseudogene. This CDR3 region has 11 residues. DNA for the CDR3: TGTGCCACCGGACAATTAAATGAGCAGTTCTTC. Translation gives CATGQLNEQFF.

This clonotype has just a few counts. V gene TRBV27 combines with J gene TRBJ1-1; D ambiguous. The germline V and J ends were trimmed by 4 bases and 5 bases, with 17 bases remaining between them. This CDR3 contains 15 residues. Per germline, CDR1 MNHEY and CDR2 SMNVEV (reference sequence). This CDR3 reads CASSSVTVGRTEAFF. In DNA form, the CDR3 reads TGTGCCAGCAGTTCGGTGACGGTCGGAAGGACTGAAGCTTTCTTT.

This clonotype was seen more than once but under ten times. The CDR3 protein is CASRKGPNTEAFF. CDR3 bases: TGTGCCAGCAGAAAGGGACCGAACACTGAAGCTTTCTTT. J is TRBJ1-1 and V is TRBV6-1, with D perhaps matching TRBD1 (5 bases). This CDR3 contains 13 residues. V lost 6 bases and J 1 base, leaving 9 bases between the germline ends. The germline V gene has CDR1 MNHNS and CDR2 SASEGT.

The chain combines TRBV28 with TRBJ2-5, with TRBD1 matching over 12 bases. CDR1 and CDR2 from the germline V gene are MDHEN and SYDVKM. The CDR3 is made up of 15 amino acids. Trimming cost V 3 bases and J 5 bases; bases outside gene matches: 4. DNA of the CDR3: TGTGCCAGCAGTTTGTGGGACAGGGGGCAGGAGACCCAGTACTTC. Translated: CASSLWDRGQETQYF.

The V gene is TRBV5-6, the J gene TRBJ1-2, with 8 nucleotides matching TRBD1. The CDR3 totals 14 residues. CDR1 and CDR2 (germline): SGHDT, YYEEEE. Trimming cost V 4 bases and J 5 bases; bases outside gene matches: 7. The CDR3 sequence: CASSRRTGPYGYTF. The CDR3 coding sequence is TGTGCCAGCAGCCGGAGGACAGGGCCGTATGGCTACACCTTC.

About this clonotype: A much larger clone differs from this one at a single base, so this may be a read error. The chain employs TRBV6-5 and TRBJ2-7; TRBD1 or TRBD2 may be the D gene (5 bases each). The CDR3 length is 12 residues. Germline V gene lookup returns CDR1 MNHEY and CDR2 SVGAGI. CDR3 region: CAISRGRYEQYF. The CDR3 DNA reads TGTGCCATCAGTCGGGGACGCTACGAGCAGTACTTC.

This clonotype showed up just a few times. V is TRBV20-1 and J is TRBJ2-7; TRBD2 might be the D (5 bases). Trimming stripped 6 bases from V and 4 bases from J, with 13 bases between. The CDR3 is 12 residues long. Germline CDR1 DFQATT, CDR2 SNEGSKA (reference sequence). CDR3 sequence: CSASNSAYEQYF. As DNA, the CDR3 is TGCAGTGCGAGTAATAGCGCGTACGAGCAGTACTTC.